These T cell receptor beta chains were read from a single sample in a study of OX40 agonist ivuxolimab in advanced cancers. Clones were read by immunoSEQ multiplex PCR, and TCRdb kept only the in-frame ones, dropping some. This table holds almost 80,000 clones, 80% to 90% found once. The sequenced sample was CD4+ or CD8+ T cells sorted from blood, obtained in a trial of the OX40 agonist ivuxolimab. These receptors originate from an adult with an advanced solid tumor such as melanoma, head and neck, liver or kidney cancer. Each CDR3 is given with its conserved first and last residue. A D gene is named only where the DNA matches it firmly. Size values are once, few and many counts, or a class for expanded clones, and some rows have none.

CDR3aa	CDR3nt	abundance	d_gene	v_gene	j_gene
CASSLFETGVTYGYTF	TGTGCCAGCAGTTTATTCGAGACAGGGGTGACCTATGGCTACACCTTC	-	TRBD1	TRBV28	TRBJ1-2
CASSLSGVGAFF	TGTGCCAGCAGCCTTAGCGGGGTGGGAGCTTTCTTT	few	-	TRBV7-2	TRBJ1-1
CASIKPTGNTEAFF	TGTGCCAGCATTAAACCCACAGGGAACACTGAAGCTTTCTTT	-	-	TRBV28	TRBJ1-1
CATGRRTTNEKLFF	TGTGCCACCGGAAGGCGTACAACTAATGAAAAACTGTTTTTT	once	-	TRBV15	TRBJ1-4
CSAYRVYGYTF	TGCAGTGCCTACAGGGTCTATGGCTACACCTTC	-	-	TRBV20-1	TRBJ1-2
CASRGLSGGYTF	TGTGCCAGCAGAGGACTGAGTGGAGGCTACACCTTC	-	-	TRBV5-6	TRBJ1-2
CASSIGGAEGTDTQYF	TGTGCCAGTAGTATAGGTGGAGCGGAGGGGACAGATACGCAGTATTTT	-	-	TRBV19	TRBJ2-3
CASSPISLAVGGEAFF	TGTGCCAGCAGCCCAATCAGCTTGGCAGTCGGGGGAGAAGCTTTCTTT	-	-	TRBV6-6	TRBJ1-1
CASSLPLGAVAYEQYF	TGTGCCAGCAGTTTGCCCCTGGGAGCGGTCGCCTACGAGCAGTACTTC	-	-	TRBV28	TRBJ2-7
CAFPTENSYNSPLHF	TGTGCCTTCCCGACTGAAAACTCCTATAATTCACCCCTCCACTTT	once	-	TRBV30	TRBJ1-6
CASSYRYGLSYEQYF	TGTGCCAGCAGTTACCGATACGGGCTCTCCTACGAGCAGTACTTC	-	-	TRBV6-6	TRBJ2-7
CASRWTEGSEKLFF	TGTGCCAGCAGGTGGACAGAGGGGAGTGAAAAACTGTTTTTT	-	-	TRBV6-6	TRBJ1-4
CASSLRGVDNSPLHF	TGCGCCAGCAGCTTGCGGGGGGTGGATAATTCACCCCTCCACTTT	-	-	TRBV5-1	TRBJ1-6
CASRGLDITEAFF	TGTGCCAGCCGGGGGCTAGATATCACTGAAGCTTTCTTT	few	-	TRBV5-4	TRBJ1-1
CASSGQTGKSEAFF	TGCGCCAGCAGCGGGCAGACAGGGAAGTCTGAAGCTTTCTTT	-	TRBD1	TRBV5-1	TRBJ1-1
CASSAGQHDQPQHF	TGTGCCAGCAGTGCGGGACAGCACGATCAGCCCCAGCATTTT	-	TRBD1	TRBV6-1	TRBJ1-5
CAAPREKGNTEAFF	TGTGCCGCTCCAAGGGAAAAGGGGAACACTGAAGCTTTCTTT	-	-	TRBV30	TRBJ1-1
CATSRGASRNTGELFF	TGTGCCACCAGCAGAGGGGCCTCTAGAAACACCGGGGAGCTGTTTTTT	few	-	TRBV15	TRBJ2-2
CASSLMAAGVGSEAFF	TGTGCCAGCAGCTTAATGGCCGCAGGGGTAGGCTCTGAAGCTTTCTTT	-	-	TRBV7-2	TRBJ1-1
CASSRGTSGSQETQYF	TGTGCCAGCTCACGGGGGACTAGCGGGAGTCAAGAGACCCAGTACTTC	-	TRBD2	TRBV18	TRBJ2-5
CASRRFFSSETVRHSPLHF	TGTGCCAGCAGAAGATTTTTTTCCAGCGAGACAGTGAGGCATTCACCCCTCCACTTT	once	-	TRBV28	TRBJ1-6
CASSPAGGGNQPQHF	TGTGCCAGCAGCCCCGCAGGGGGCGGCAATCAGCCCCAGCATTTT	-	TRBD1	TRBV6-6	TRBJ1-5
CTSSQAPGGGATDTQYF	TGCACCAGCAGCCAGGCCCCCGGAGGGGGGGCCACAGATACGCAGTATTTT	-	-	TRBV1	TRBJ2-3
CASSLEWGRQGVSSYEQYF	TGTGCCAGCAGCTTGGAATGGGGGAGACAGGGGGTGAGCTCCTACGAGCAGTACTTC	-	TRBD1	TRBV5-6	TRBJ2-7
CASKIRGGQDTEAFF	TGTGCCAGTAAAATTCGCGGGGGGCAGGACACTGAAGCTTTCTTT	-	-	TRBV19	TRBJ1-1
CAITPEVSYEQYF	TGTGCCATTACACCGGAGGTAAGCTACGAGCAGTACTTC	-	-	TRBV2	TRBJ2-7
CAISESGGNTDTQYF	TGTGCCATCAGTGAGTCGGGGGGGAACACAGATACGCAGTATTTT	-	TRBD2	TRBV10-3	TRBJ2-3
CASPFRQSSNQPQHF	TGTGCCAGCCCCTTCAGACAGTCCAGCAATCAGCCCCAGCATTTT	-	-	TRBV2	TRBJ1-5
CASSFTLTEYQETQYF	TGTGCCAGCAGCTTCACCTTAACAGAGTACCAAGAGACCCAGTACTTC	-	-	TRBV5-6	TRBJ2-5
CATTTGAAIPPYEQYF	TGTGCCACTACAACCGGGGCGGCGATACCTCCCTACGAGCAGTACTTC	-	-	TRBV28	TRBJ2-7
CASSHQGGYEQYF	TGCGCCAGCAGCCACCAAGGCGGCTACGAGCAGTACTTC	-	-	TRBV4-1	TRBJ2-7
CASSLAYRGGGVDTQYF	TGCGCCAGCAGCTTGGCGTATCGAGGAGGCGGTGTGGATACGCAGTATTTT	once	-	TRBV5-1	TRBJ2-3
CASSSKKTGTENSPLHF	TGTGCCAGCAGCTCTAAGAAAACCGGGACAGAGAATTCACCCCTCCACTTT	-	TRBD1	TRBV5-4	TRBJ1-6
CAWEDPGAGKNIQYF	TGTGCCTGGGAAGACCCGGGGGCTGGCAAAAACATTCAGTACTTC	once	-	TRBV30	TRBJ2-4
CASSLQGAGANVLTF	TGTGCCAGCAGTCTACAGGGGGCCGGGGCCAACGTCCTGACTTTC	-	TRBD1	TRBV6-5	TRBJ2-6
CASSPPVTWAEAFF	TGTGCCAGCAGCCCCCCAGTGACATGGGCTGAAGCTTTCTTT	-	-	TRBV11-2	TRBJ1-1
CASSFKLDRVYNSPLHF	TGTGCCAGTAGTTTTAAACTCGACAGGGTGTACAATTCACCCCTCCACTTT	many	TRBD1	TRBV19	TRBJ1-6
CASRSAYEQYF	TGTGCCAGCAGATCAGCCTACGAGCAGTACTTC	-	-	TRBV6-6	TRBJ2-7
CASSMGAFHSYNEQFF	TGTGCCAGTAGTATGGGAGCTTTCCACTCCTACAATGAGCAGTTCTTC	-	-	TRBV19	TRBJ2-1
CASSAAGTGPYEQYF	TGTGCCAGCAGCGCAGCCGGGACAGGGCCCTACGAGCAGTACTTC	-	TRBD1	TRBV7-2	TRBJ2-7
CASSPTRGTSNQPQHF	TGTGCCAGCTCACCAACGAGGGGCACAAGCAATCAGCCCCAGCATTTT	few	-	TRBV18	TRBJ1-5
CASSMGQGLGYTF	TGTGCCAGCAGCATGGGACAGGGACTTGGCTACACCTTC	-	TRBD1	TRBV28	TRBJ1-2
CASSLARVRANYGYTF	TGTGCCAGCAGCTTGGCCCGGGTAAGGGCTAACTATGGCTACACCTTC	-	-	TRBV5-6	TRBJ1-2
CASSLMVPTSTGELFF	TGCGCCAGCAGCTTGATGGTACCGACGAGCACCGGGGAGCTGTTTTTT	-	-	TRBV5-1	TRBJ2-2
CSAKTPGLVNNEQFF	TGCAGCGCGAAGACCCCGGGACTAGTCAACAATGAGCAGTTCTTC	-	TRBD2	TRBV29-1	TRBJ2-1
CASSLRLGGTNEQYF	TGTGCCAGCAGCCTTCGACTAGGAGGAACTAACGAGCAGTACTTC	-	-	TRBV7-8	TRBJ2-7